These 26 T cell receptor beta chains came from one sample sequenced in a study of early T cells in non-severe SARS-CoV-2 infection. TCRdb processed the 5' RACE reads anew with MiXCR; each CDR3 protein has one entry. Here the sample spans about 60,000 distinct CDR3 sequences, about 9.8% being singletons. Input material: whole blood. Receptors were obtained from an adult who was a healthcare worker with PCR-confirmed SARS-CoV-2 infection or an uninfected control (not recorded which).

The chain is built from TRBV12-3 or TRBV12-4 and TRBJ1-1; D perhaps matches TRBD1 (6 bases). This CDR3 is built from 13 residues. V lost 5 bases and J 4 bases, leaving 11 bases between the germline ends. The DNA of the CDR3 is TGTGCCAGCAGTACAGGGTTGAGCACTGAAGCTTTCTTT. Its protein is CASSTGLSTEAFF.

Regarding this clonotype: This may come from a read error, since a much larger clone is one base off. The V call is TRBV28, the J call TRBJ2-7; TRBD1 matches at 7 bases. This CDR3 region has 14 residues. Germline V CDR1 and CDR2: MDHEN, SYDVKM. This CDR3 is CVSSSRDSPAEQYF. The DNA for the CDR3 is TGTGTCAGCAGTTCCCGGGACAGTCCGGCGGAGCAGTACTTC.

This clonotype was seen ten or more times. The V and J genes are TRBV5-4 and TRBJ2-1; TRBD2 agrees at 8 bases. The germline gives CDR1 SGHNT, CDR2 YYREEE (reference sequence). The CDR3 is 14 amino acids. The ends lost 2 bases at V and 9 bases at J; junction bases unmatched: 7. CDR3 sequence: CASSFTGGPTEQFF. The CDR3 coding sequence is TGTGCCAGCAGCTTTACGGGAGGGCCTACTGAGCAGTTCTTC.

V and J are TRBV12-3 or TRBV12-4 and TRBJ2-1, with a possible D match to TRBD2 (5 bases). The CDR3 length is 15 residues. V lost 6 bases and J lost 5, with 17 bases in between. The CDR3 region is CASSPSRRANNEQFF. The CDR3 DNA reads as TGTGCCAGCAGCCCTAGTAGGCGGGCCAACAATGAGCAGTTCTTC.

This clonotype was counted ten times or more. The chain is built from TRBV28 and TRBJ2-1; no firm D call. CDR1 and CDR2 from the germline V gene are MDHEN and SYDVKM. V lost 3 bases, J lost 0 bases, and 9 bases lay in between. This CDR3 is built from 15 residues. Here the CDR3 reads CASSFLTDSYNEQFF. CDR3 coding DNA: TGTGCCAGCAGTTTTCTTACAGACTCCTACAATGAGCAGTTCTTC.

This clonotype was observed a single time. A much larger clone is a single base away; this may be a read error. The chain links TRBV28 to TRBJ1-1, with a tentative D call TRBD1 (6 bases). This CDR3 region has 11 residues. The germline CDR1 and CDR2 sequences are MDHEN and SYDVKM. The CDR3 DNA reads as TGTGTCAGCAGTAGGGGGGGAGAAGCTTTCTTT. Protein: CVSSRGGEAFF.

This clonotype was observed a handful of times. The CDR3 region has the DNA TGTGCCAGCAGTTTCAATGACGAGCAGTACTTC. Translation: CASSFNDEQYF. The gene calls are TRBV28 and TRBJ2-7; unclear D gene. Deletions cut 3 bases from V and 5 bases from J, with 5 bases between. The germline CDR1 and CDR2 sequences are MDHEN and SYDVKM. The CDR3 has 11 amino acids.

The chain joins TRBV18 to TRBJ2-7, with 12 nucleotides matching TRBD1. J lost 2 bases, V lost 5 bases, and 4 bases had no gene match. The CDR3 is made up of 15 amino acids. The germline V gene encodes CDR1 KGHSH and CDR2 LQKENI. The CDR3 nucleotides read TGTGCCAGCTCATCGGGACAGGGGGCACCCTACGAGCAGTACTTC. The encoded protein is CASSSGQGAPYEQYF.

This clonotype occurred many times. The gene calls are TRBV10-3 and TRBJ2-3; TRBD2 aligns across 10 bases. CDR1 is ENHRY and CDR2 is SYGVKD in the germline V gene. After removal of 10 bases from V and 5 bases from J, the junction contained 6 bases not matched to a gene. This CDR3 has 13 residues. The CDR3 reads CANQAGGRDTQYF. The CDR3 DNA sequence: TGTGCCAACCAAGCGGGAGGGAGAGATACGCAGTATTTT.

This clonotype was observed at least ten times. The rearrangement uses TRBV29-1 and TRBJ1-3; D is uncertain. V gave up 7 bases and J gave up 2 bases, with 12 bases separating them. This CDR3 region has 13 residues. Germline lookup yields CDR1 SQVTM and CDR2 ANQGSEA. CDR3 DNA sequence: TGCAGCGCCCTTGGTCCTACTGGAAACACCATATATTTT. Translating it yields CSALGPTGNTIYF.

CDR3 protein: CASQGGYSNQPQHF. The CDR3 nucleotides are TGTGCCAGCCAAGGGGGTTATAGCAATCAGCCCCAGCATTTT. The chain recombines TRBV6-1 with TRBJ1-5; D is perhaps TRBD1 (6 bases). In germline, CDR1 is MNHNS, CDR2 SASEGT. This CDR3 spans 14 amino acids. Trimming pared 8 bases from V and 0 bases from J, leaving 11 bases between.

This clonotype was seen many times. The rearrangement links TRBV11-2 to TRBJ1-2; D gene uncertain. Germline CDR1 SGHAT, CDR2 FQNNGV. CDR3 length equals 14 residues. The V and J ends lost 1 base and 4 bases respectively, with 10 bases between them. CDR3 loop: CASSLADGFYGYTF. The DNA of the CDR3 is TGTGCCAGCAGCTTAGCTGATGGATTCTATGGCTACACCTTC.

This clonotype was detected many times. The rearrangement links TRBV12-3 or TRBV12-4 to TRBJ2-7, with 8 positions matching TRBD1. CDR3 length equals 15 residues. Unmatched junction bases numbered 5, after V lost 3 bases and J lost 1 base. The CDR3 DNA reads TGTGCCAGCAGTTTGGACAGGGCGCGATCCTACGAGCAGTACTTC. It encodes CASSLDRARSYEQYF.

This clonotype was seen repeatedly, ten times or more. J is TRBJ2-1 and V is TRBV7-9, with no clear D. This CDR3 region has 13 residues. V lost 3 bases and J lost 8, with 11 bases in between. Germline V gene data show CDR1 as SEHNR and CDR2 as FQNEAQ (reference sequence). Here the CDR3 DNA reads TGTGCCAGCAGCTTTGGCGGCGGCGATGAGCAGTTCTTC. Its translation is CASSFGGGDEQFF.

The gene calls are TRBV7-8 and TRBJ2-1; 9 nucleotides line up with TRBD2. With V trimmed by 1 base and J by 6 bases, 4 bases remained unmatched. CDR3 length: 15 amino acids. In germline, CDR1 is SGHVS, CDR2 FQNEAQ. The CDR3 DNA is TGTGCCAGCAGCTTAGTAGCGGGAGTTACCAATGAGCAGTTCTTC. It is translated as CASSLVAGVTNEQFF. Combining the CDR3 with reference TRBV7-8 and TRBJ2-1 gives the whole variable domain GAGVSQSPRYKVAKRGQDVALRCDPISGHVSLFWYQQALGQGPEFLTYFQNEAQLDKSGLPSDRFFAERPEGSVSTLKIQRTQQEDSAVYLCASSLVAGVTNEQFFGPGTRLTVL.

This clonotype was found a few times. The V and J genes are TRBV7-8 and TRBJ2-7; D tentatively fits TRBD1 or TRBD2 (5 bases each). This CDR3 has 13 amino acids. V was pared by 10 bases and J by 2 bases, with 15 bases between. CDR1 is SGHVS and CDR2 is FQNEAQ in the germline V gene. For the CDR3, the DNA is TGTGCCACCTCCCGGGACCCTACCTACGAGCAGTACTTC. This sequence encodes CATSRDPTYEQYF.

The chain joins TRBV28 to TRBJ2-3, with TRBD2 as a possible D gene (6 bases). The CDR3 runs to 15 residues. Germline V gene lookup returns CDR1 MDHEN and CDR2 SYDVKM. V shed 7 bases and J shed 1 base, with 15 bases lying between them. CDR3 in amino acids: CASNNRPGGTDTQYF. Written as DNA, the CDR3 is TGTGCCAGCAATAATCGTCCGGGGGGCACAGATACGCAGTATTTT.

This clonotype was seen only a few times. This rearrangement joins TRBV5-1 to TRBJ2-2; D gene unclear. The CDR3 runs to 14 residues. Trimming took off 0 bases at V and 1 base at J, with 4 bases between the two ends. Germline V gene lookup returns CDR1 SGHRS and CDR2 YFSETQ. The CDR3 DNA follows: TGCGCCAGCAGCTTGGGCCAGAACACCGGGGAGCTGTTTTTT. Protein product: CASSLGQNTGELFF.

The chain employs TRBV18 and TRBJ1-1; D may be TRBD1 (5 bases). V was cut by 6 bases and J by 3 bases, with 11 bases left in between. The V gene's germline CDR1 is KGHSH and CDR2 LQKENI. The CDR3 has 13 amino acids. CDR3 residues: CASSRDSYTEAFF. CDR3 sequence (DNA): TGTGCCAGCTCGAGGGACTCTTACACTGAAGCTTTCTTT.

This clonotype was picked up many times. The rearrangement links TRBV6-5 to TRBJ1-2; 10 bases align to TRBD1. CDR1 is MNHEY and CDR2 is SVGAGI in the germline V gene. V shed 5 bases and J 4 bases; nucleotides not matched to a gene: 10. The length of the CDR3 is 16 residues. CDR3 sequence reads: CASSPDRGRGGYGYTF. The CDR3 DNA follows: TGTGCCAGCAGTCCCGACAGGGGGCGCGGTGGCTATGGCTACACCTTC.

This clonotype was counted ten times or more. The CDR3, as DNA: TGTGCCAGCGGGACTAGCGGCTTGGAAGAGACCCAGTACTTC. Amino acids: CASGTSGLEETQYF. V usage is TRBV28 and J usage is TRBJ2-5, with 11 bases lining up with TRBD2. The germline gives CDR1 MDHEN, CDR2 SYDVKM. The CDR3 sequence is 14 residues long. V lost 8 bases, J lost 3 bases, and 5 bases stayed unmatched.

This clonotype was observed at least ten times. The V and J genes are TRBV5-4 and TRBJ2-1, with a weak D call TRBD1 (6 bases). Trimming removed 4 bases from V and 9 bases from J, with 14 bases in between. The CDR3 loop spans 13 amino acids. The V gene's germline CDR1 is SGHNT and CDR2 YYREEE (reference sequence). The CDR3 bases are TGTGCCAGCAGCACCGAACCAGGGGTTGAGCAGTTCTTC. Amino acid sequence: CASSTEPGVEQFF. Drawing the rest from reference TRBV5-4 and TRBJ2-1, the complete variable domain is ETGVTQSPTHLIKTRGQQVTLRCSSQSGHNTVSWYQQALGQGPQFIFQYYREEENGRGNFPPRFSGLQFPNYSSELNVNALELDDSALYLCASSTEPGVEQFFGPGTRLTVL.

There are many counts of this clonotype. The chain is built from TRBV6-5 and TRBJ2-5; D not resolved. Looked up from germline, CDR1 is MNHEY and CDR2 is SVGAGI. The V gene lost 0 bases and the J gene lost 1 base, with 12 bases spanning the gap. This CDR3 comprises 16 residues. The CDR3 nucleotides are TGTGCCAGCAGTTACTCAGAAGACACCACCCAAGAGACCCAGTACTTC. The encoded protein is CASSYSEDTTQETQYF.

This clonotype has ten or more counts. The rearrangement uses TRBV7-9 and TRBJ1-1, with 8 bases identical to TRBD1. The CDR3 sequence is 15 residues long. Germline CDR1 reads SEHNR; CDR2 reads FQNEAQ (reference sequence). Losses at the gene ends were 0 bases for V and 11 bases for J; bases not matched to a gene: 11. This CDR3 reads CASSLAAGGADGAFF. The DNA for the CDR3 is TGTGCCAGCAGCTTAGCGGCAGGGGGCGCGGATGGGGCTTTCTTT.

This clonotype was detected ten times or more. J is TRBJ2-7 and V is TRBV6-5; D is unresolved. Looked up from germline, CDR1 is MNHEY and CDR2 is SVGAGI. The CDR3 sequence is 15 residues long. Trimming stripped 0 bases from V and 0 bases from J, with 9 bases between. The CDR3, as DNA: TGTGCCAGCAGTTACTCCTCGGTGGGCTCCTACGAGCAGTACTTC. It encodes CASSYSSVGSYEQYF.

This chain joins TRBV6-2 or TRBV6-3 and TRBJ2-2; weak D call: TRBD1 (6 bases). The CDR3 consists of 15 residues. Trimming shortened V by 7 bases and J by 0 bases, and 12 bases separated the two germline ends. In germline, CDR1 is MNHEY, CDR2 SVGEGT. The CDR3: CASTQTGANTGELFF. As DNA, the CDR3 is TGTGCCAGCACCCAGACAGGAGCGAACACCGGGGAGCTGTTTTTT.